Shown below are 2 T cell receptor beta chains from a single sample sequenced in a study of T-cell memory formation after mild COVID-19. TCRdb redid the calling of the 5' RACE reads with MiXCR, one entry per CDR3 protein. The sample shows 500,000 to 600,000 distinct CDR3 sequences, roughly 18% of them seen only once. The material sequenced was PBMCs or a T cell subset sorted from them (not recorded which). The origin of the receptors is an adult woman who had mild COVID-19 (a few samples of this study predate the infection). Cell type and time point are not known.

This clonotype was observed a few times. The chain is built from TRBV7-9 and TRBJ1-2, with D hard to call. The CDR3 is 12 amino acids. V gave up 0 bases and J gave up 6 bases, with 5 bases separating them. From germline, CDR1 is SEHNR and CDR2 FQNEAQ (reference sequence). In DNA form, the CDR3 reads TGTGCCAGCAGCTTAGCCCGGGATGGCTACACCTTC. Protein product: CASSLARDGYTF.

The chain carries TRBV7-8 and TRBJ2-5, with D uncertain. Trimming shortened V by 1 base and J by 4 bases, and 13 bases separated the two germline ends. This CDR3 region has 15 residues. CDR1 is SGHVS, CDR2 FQNEAQ, per germline. This CDR3 reads CASSLVRISRETQYF. In DNA, the CDR3 is TGTGCCAGCAGCTTAGTTCGTATTAGTAGAGAGACCCAGTACTTC.